Presented here are 32 T cell receptor beta chains from one specimen sequenced in a study of CD8+CD57+ T cells in acquired aplastic anemia. The template used for profiling TCR beta VDJ and CDR3 was genomic DNA. TCRdb redid the calling of the reads with MiXCR, one entry per CDR3 protein. The data hold some 120,000 distinct CDR3 sequences, with around 50% observed a single time. The sample consisted of sorted CD4+, CD8+, or CD8+CD57+ T cells (not recorded which) from PBMCs. The source is a human donor in good health, serving as a control.

The rearrangement uses TRBV20-1 and TRBJ2-7; 9 positions match TRBD1. CDR1 DFQATT and CDR2 SNEGSKA come from the germline V gene (reference sequence). This CDR3 has 11 residues. CDR3 DNA sequence: TGCAGCGGGACAGGGCACTACGAGCAGTACTTC. Translation gives CSGTGHYEQYF.

This clonotype has at least ten counts. This chain uses TRBV3-1 with TRBJ2-2; D ambiguous. Germline lookup yields CDR1 LGHDT and CDR2 YNNKEL (reference sequence). The length of the CDR3 is 13 residues. V lost 4 bases, J lost 5 bases, and 8 bases lay in between. CDR3 region: CASSLGRTGELFF. The CDR3 bases are TGTGCCAGCAGCCTAGGAAGGACCGGGGAGCTGTTTTTT. Full variable domain (missing parts from reference TRBV3-1 and TRBJ2-2): DTAVSQTPKYLVTQMGNDKSIKCEQNLGHDTMYWYKQDSKKFLKIMFSYNNKELIINETVPNRFSPKSPDKAHLNLHINSLELGDSAVYFCASSLGRTGELFFGEGSRLTVL.

This clonotype was seen repeatedly, ten times or more. V gene TRBV7-6 combines with J gene TRBJ2-7; D gene unclear. Trimming shortened V by 3 bases and J by 7 bases, and 10 bases separated the two germline ends. CDR3 size: 12 residues. The germline gives CDR1 SGHVS, CDR2 FNYEAQ. This chain's CDR3 is CASSFSGKEQYF. The CDR3 nucleotides read TGTGCCAGCAGCTTCTCCGGAAAGGAGCAGTACTTC.

This clonotype was detected many times. The rearrangement uses TRBV5-8 and TRBJ1-2; no firm D call. The V end lost 4 bases, the J end lost 7 bases, and 20 bases lay between the germline ends. CDR1 and CDR2 (germline): SGHTS, YDEGEE. This CDR3 has 15 residues. CDR3 bases: TGTGCCAGCAGCCATAGGGAATGGGGTTCTCGTGGCTACACCTTC. Protein: CASSHREWGSRGYTF.

Ten or more counts support this clonotype. This chain connects TRBV6-1 to TRBJ1-3, with a tentative D call TRBD1 (5 bases). CDR3 length: 15 amino acids. Germline assignment: CDR1 MNHNS and CDR2 SASEGT. Trimming took 6 bases from V and 0 from J, leaving 12 bases between them. This CDR3 is CASRRDGNSGNTIYF. CDR3 in DNA: TGTGCCAGCAGACGGGACGGAAACTCTGGAAACACCATATATTTT.

With respect to this clonotype: A much bigger clone sits one base away, suggesting this may be a read error. Because the CDR3 is missing its conserved closing phenylalanine or tryptophan, this is likely a read error. The chain joins TRBV20-1 to TRBJ2-5; 7 nucleotides line up with TRBD2. The J segment lost 0 bases and the V segment lost 4 bases, leaving 2 bases of the junction unmatched. Germline assignment: CDR1 DFQATT and CDR2 SNEGSKA (reference sequence). This CDR3 has 13 residues. CDR3 amino acids: CSATAGDQETQYL. The DNA of the CDR3 is TGCAGTGCTACGGCGGGGGACCAAGAGACCCAGTACCTC.

The genes are TRBV25-1 and TRBJ2-7; D possibly corresponds to TRBD1 (6 bases). Germline V gene sequence: CDR1 MGHDK, CDR2 SYGVNS. CDR3 length equals 14 residues. Trimming removed 4 bases from V and 4 bases from J, with 14 bases in between. The CDR3, as DNA: TGTGCCAGCAGTGGGGGGCGCATAGTGTACGAGCAGTACTTC. Its translation: CASSGGRIVYEQYF.

This clonotype came up many times. V usage is TRBV20-1 and J usage is TRBJ2-5; no clear D. V was shortened by 6 bases and J by 5 bases, with 13 bases between the two germline ends. Germline lookup yields CDR1 DFQATT and CDR2 SNEGSKA (reference sequence). The CDR3 consists of 12 residues. CDR3 DNA: TGCAGTGCCCCCGGGTCGACGGAGACCCAGTACTTC. Translating gives CSAPGSTETQYF.

This clonotype turned up a few times. The J gene is TRBJ2-1, the V gene TRBV27; 9 nucleotides agree with TRBD1. Looked up from germline, CDR1 is MNHEY and CDR2 is SMNVEV (reference sequence). Germline trimming cut 3 bases from V and 14 bases from J; bases unmatched to any gene: 5. CDR3 size: 12 residues. Written as DNA, the CDR3 is TGTGCCAGCAGTTTTAACAGGGGGCAGGAGTTCTTC. It specifies CASSFNRGQEFF.

For this clonotype: The junction and the germline gene differ at one end; a read error may be behind it. Here the CDR3 reads CSVGQIENTGELLF. The CDR3 nucleotides read TGCAGCGTCGGACAGATCGAGAACACCGGGGAGCTGCTTTTT. The V call is TRBV29-1, the J call TRBJ2-2; a possible D gene is TRBD1 (6 bases). The CDR3 is 14 residues long. In germline, CDR1 is SQVTM, CDR2 ANQGSEA.

The genes are TRBV29-1 and TRBJ2-2, with D unresolved. The CDR3 sequence is 12 residues long. Germline V gene lookup returns CDR1 SQVTM and CDR2 ANQGSEA. V dropped 3 bases and J dropped 4 bases, with 6 bases sitting between them. Written as DNA, the CDR3 is TGCAGCGTTGATCACTCCACCGGGGAGCTGTTTTTT. As protein: CSVDHSTGELFF.

This clonotype was recorded at least ten times. The J gene is TRBJ2-1, the V gene TRBV7-9; TRBD2 agrees at 14 bases. The CDR3 length is 15 residues. The J segment lost 9 bases and the V segment lost 2 bases, leaving 3 bases of the junction unmatched. The germline CDR1 and CDR2 sequences are SEHNR and FQNEAQ (reference sequence). As DNA, the CDR3 is TGTGCCAGCAGCTTACTGACTAGCGGGGGGGGTGAGCAGTTCTTC. Translating gives CASSLLTSGGGEQFF. The full variable domain, rest sourced from reference TRBV7-9 and TRBJ2-1, is DTGVSQNPRHKITKRGQNVTFRCDPISEHNRLYWYRQTLGQGPEFLTYFQNEAQLEKSRLLSDRFSAERPKGSFSTLEIQRTEQGDSAMYLCASSLLTSGGGEQFFGPGTRLTVL.

A word on this clonotype: This clone may be a read error of a much larger clone one base away. This CDR3 is CASSLNHEETQYF. In DNA, the CDR3 is TGTGCCAGCAGTCTTAACCACGAAGAGACCCAGTACTTC. This chain links TRBV6-1 with TRBJ2-5, with D uncertain. Germline-derived CDR1 and CDR2 are MNHNS and SASEGT. V was cut by 5 bases and J by 3 bases, with 10 bases left in between. This CDR3 has 13 residues.

V usage is TRBV5-1 and J usage is TRBJ1-1; unclear D gene. CDR3 size: 15 residues. Germline CDR1 reads SGHRS; CDR2 reads YFSETQ. V shed 4 bases and J shed 2 bases, with 15 bases lying between them. CDR3 DNA: TGCGCCAGCAGCCCGAACACCCGTTCTAACACTGAAGCTTTCTTT. Its protein is CASSPNTRSNTEAFF.

The sample holds a few counts of this clonotype. The J gene is TRBJ2-2, the V gene TRBV7-6; perhaps TRBD2 as D (5 bases). CDR1 is SGHVS and CDR2 is FNYEAQ in the germline V gene. The CDR3 runs 14 residues. V was trimmed by 1 base and J by 4 bases, leaving 7 bases between them. Here the CDR3 DNA reads TGTGCCAGCAGCTTAGGGGAGACCACCGGGGAGCTGTTTTTT. This gives the protein CASSLGETTGELFF.

This clonotype was seen repeatedly, ten times or more. The chain is built from TRBV20-1 and TRBJ2-7; TRBD2 aligns across 8 bases. The CDR3 has 15 residues. The germline gives CDR1 DFQATT, CDR2 SNEGSKA (reference sequence). V shed 5 bases, J shed 0 bases, and the junction held 9 bases outside the gene matches. CDR3 sequence reads: CSARGGVDSSYEQYF. The CDR3, as DNA: TGCAGTGCTCGGGGGGGGGTGGACAGCTCCTACGAGCAGTACTTC.

The chain uses TRBV11-2 and TRBJ2-3, with TRBD2 as a possible D gene (6 bases). V lost 0 bases and J 2 bases, leaving 15 bases between the germline ends. This CDR3 has 17 amino acids. Germline-derived CDR1 and CDR2 are SGHAT and FQNNGV. CDR3 protein: CASSLEGAWTNTDTQYF. In nucleotides, the CDR3 is TGTGCCAGCAGCTTAGAGGGAGCATGGACTAACACAGATACGCAGTATTTT.

The rearrangement joins TRBV20-1 to TRBJ2-1; tentatively, D is TRBD1 (6 bases). The CDR3 runs to 13 residues. Germline-derived CDR1 and CDR2 are DFQATT and SNEGSKA (reference sequence). Trimming removed 0 bases from V and 6 bases from J, with 9 bases in between. In nucleotides, the CDR3 is TGCAGTGCTAGAGATTCACAGGGCAATGAGCAGTTCTTC. Translating it yields CSARDSQGNEQFF.

This sequence joins TRBV19 and TRBJ2-7, with 8 bases fitting TRBD2. CDR3 length: 15 amino acids. In germline, CDR1 is LNHDA, CDR2 SQIVND (reference sequence). V lost 3 bases and J lost 2; bases outside the gene matches: 6. The CDR3 sequence is CASSIGAGATYEQYF. For the CDR3, the DNA is TGTGCCAGTAGTATTGGAGCGGGAGCGACCTACGAGCAGTACTTC.

The V call is TRBV7-9, the J call TRBJ2-7; D tentatively reads TRBD1 or TRBD2 (5 bases each). The CDR3 sequence is 13 residues long. The V gene's germline CDR1 is SEHNR and CDR2 FQNEAQ (reference sequence). V lost 3 bases, J lost 3 bases, and 9 bases lay in between. DNA for the CDR3: TGTGCCAGCAGCTTGGGACCGGACTACGAGCAGTACTTC. Translated, it gives CASSLGPDYEQYF.

This clonotype has ten or more counts. V usage is TRBV25-1 and J usage is TRBJ2-1; possible D gene TRBD1, 5 bases. The CDR3 consists of 14 residues. The germline CDR1 and CDR2 sequences are MGHDK and SYGVNS. Deletions cut 1 base from V and 8 bases from J, with 12 bases between. CDR3 nucleotides: TGTGCCAGCAGTGAATCGTGGACACAACATGAGCAGTTCTTC. It yields the protein CASSESWTQHEQFF.

J is TRBJ2-7 and V is TRBV20-1; D is possibly TRBD1 or TRBD2 (5 bases each). The CDR3 loop spans 19 amino acids. Deletions cut 1 base from V and 6 bases from J, with 31 bases between. Germline-derived CDR1 and CDR2 are DFQATT and SNEGSKA (reference sequence). The CDR3 region has the DNA TGCAGTGCTAGAGGCCGGGACCGGGATGCCCCGAACTATCGGGGCGAGCAGTACTTC. As protein: CSARGRDRDAPNYRGEQYF.

The gene calls are TRBV9 and TRBJ2-5; 8 nucleotides align to TRBD2. Germline V gene sequence: CDR1 SGDLS, CDR2 YYNGEE. This CDR3 is 15 amino acids long. J gave up 2 bases and V 0 bases, and 3 bases lay outside the gene matches. The CDR3 DNA reads TGTGCCAGCAGCGTAGCGGGGGGGCCACAAGAGACCCAGTACTTC. Amino acids: CASSVAGGPQETQYF.

In this sample, this clonotype turned up many times. This sequence joins TRBV6-1 and TRBJ1-1; D is possibly TRBD1 (5 bases). This CDR3 is 14 amino acids long. Germline loops: CDR1 MNHNS, CDR2 SASEGT. V was clipped by 8 bases and J by 1 base, with 14 bases between them. The CDR3 spells CASSITGGNTEAFF. The DNA for the CDR3 is TGTGCCAGCTCAATAACGGGGGGGAACACTGAAGCTTTCTTT.

This sequence joins TRBV29-1 and TRBJ1-2; no reliable D call. V was clipped by 7 bases and J by 2 bases, with 17 bases between them. This CDR3 contains 14 residues. Germline V gene lookup returns CDR1 SQVTM and CDR2 ANQGSEA. The CDR3 sequence is CSAIPINPNYGYTF. CDR3 nucleotides: TGCAGCGCCATACCGATCAATCCCAACTATGGCTACACCTTC. Variable domain in full (rest from reference TRBV29-1 and TRBJ1-2): SAVISQKPSRDICQRGTSLTIQCQVDSQVTMMFWYRQQPGQSLTLIATANQGSEATYESGFVIDKFPISRPNLTFSTLTVSNMSPEDSSIYLCSAIPINPNYGYTFGSGTRLTVV.

The chain uses TRBV6-2 or TRBV6-3 and TRBJ2-7, with 8 bases fitting TRBD1. This CDR3 comprises 15 residues. The germline V gene has CDR1 MNHEY and CDR2 SVGEGT. J lost 2 bases, V lost 10 bases, and 13 bases had no gene match. CDR3 in DNA: TGTGCCATCAGCGTCGGGACAGGAACAGCCTACGAGCAGTACTTC. It encodes CAISVGTGTAYEQYF.

This clonotype occurred many times. The chain is built from TRBV20-1 and TRBJ1-5, with 10 bases identical to TRBD1. The germline V gene encodes CDR1 DFQATT and CDR2 SNEGSKA (reference sequence). This CDR3 has 16 amino acids. The V segment lost 4 bases and the J segment 2 bases; nucleotides outside the gene matches: 8. The CDR3 loop reads CSATNAGTGGNQPQHF. The CDR3 DNA reads TGCAGTGCTACTAATGCCGGGACAGGGGGCAATCAGCCCCAGCATTTT.

In this sample, this clonotype turned up many times. The chain recombines TRBV12-3 or TRBV12-4 with TRBJ2-2; 10 positions match TRBD1. The V segment lost 2 bases and the J segment 6 bases; nucleotides outside the gene matches: 3. The CDR3 loop spans 15 amino acids. CDR3 loop: CASSLRQGAAGELFF. Written as DNA, the CDR3 is TGTGCCAGCAGTTTAAGACAGGGGGCGGCCGGGGAGCTGTTTTTT.

The rearrangement uses TRBV3-1 and TRBJ2-7, with 9 positions matching TRBD2. Trimming took 8 bases from V and 8 from J; bases not matched to a gene: 10. The germline V gene encodes CDR1 LGHDT and CDR2 YNNKEL (reference sequence). The CDR3 consists of 13 residues. DNA of the CDR3: TGTGCCAGCGGGAACTTAGCGGGGGCACAGCAGTACTTC. It encodes CASGNLAGAQQYF.

This clonotype has a handful of counts. This chain links TRBV19 with TRBJ2-7; D gene uncertain. The CDR3 contains 13 residues. CDR1 is LNHDA, CDR2 SQIVND, per germline (reference sequence). The ends were cut back, 5 bases at V and 4 bases at J, with 12 bases in the middle. This chain's CDR3 is CASSRNSDYEQYF. CDR3 bases: TGTGCCAGTAGTCGTAACAGTGATTACGAGCAGTACTTC.

For this clonotype: This clone may be a read error of a much larger clone one base away. The CDR3 region has the DNA TGCGTCAGCAGCTTAGGAAGCGGGGGGGCCCAATACGAGCAGTACTTC. It is translated as CVSSLGSGGAQYEQYF. V is TRBV5-1 and J is TRBJ2-7; 10 nucleotides match TRBD2. From germline, CDR1 is SGHRS and CDR2 YFSETQ. The CDR3 consists of 16 residues. Together with reference TRBV5-1 and TRBJ2-7, the CDR3 gives the full variable domain: KAGVTQTPRYLIKTRGQQVTLSCSPISGHRSVSWYQQTPGQGLQFLFEYFSETQRNKGNFPGRFSGRQFSNSRSEMNVSTLELGDSALYLCVSSLGSGGAQYEQYFGPGTRLTVT.

This clonotype was counted many times. The chain couples TRBV20-1 to TRBJ1-4; weak D call: TRBD1 (6 bases). Deletions cut 1 base from V and 7 bases from J, with 10 bases between. CDR3 length equals 13 residues. Germline V gene lookup returns CDR1 DFQATT and CDR2 SNEGSKA (reference sequence). CDR3 sequence (DNA): TGCAGTGCTAGAGGGGGGCGGGGTGAAAAACTGTTTTTT. Translation: CSARGGRGEKLFF.